These 13 T cell receptor beta chains originate from one sample sequenced in a study of T-cell memory formation after mild COVID-19. TCRdb fed the 5' RACE reads into MiXCR, producing one record per CDR3 protein. The sample includes more than 250,000 distinct CDR3 sequences, more than 15% of them seen just once. The sequencing sample was made of PBMCs or a T cell subset sorted from them (not recorded which). The source is a man younger than 35 who had mild COVID-19 (a few samples of this study predate the infection). Cell type and time point are not known.

The chain carries TRBV4-1 and TRBJ1-2; D unclear. Germline CDR1 MGHRA, CDR2 YSYEKL. This CDR3 contains 13 residues. Trimming removed 1 base from V and 9 bases from J, with 12 bases in between. The CDR3 bases are TGCGCCAGCAGCCAAGTGGCGGGAGAGCGCTACACCTTC. Residues: CASSQVAGERYTF.

This clonotype was observed a few times. This sequence joins TRBV10-3 and TRBJ2-5, with D possibly matching TRBD2 (5 bases). This CDR3 has 14 residues. Germline CDR1 reads ENHRY; CDR2 reads SYGVKD. V lost 7 bases to trimming and J lost 7 bases, with 19 bases between them. CDR3 in amino acids: CAIMNGVPGGTQYF. The CDR3 DNA sequence: TGTGCCATCATGAACGGGGTCCCCGGTGGGACCCAGTACTTC.

The chain joins TRBV18 to TRBJ2-1, with D maybe TRBD1 (6 bases). With 0 bases removed from V and 4 bases from J, the gap between germline ends came to 16 bases. CDR1 and CDR2 from the germline V gene are KGHSH and LQKENI. This CDR3 has 17 amino acids. The DNA of the CDR3 is TGTGCCAGCTCACCACCGTGGAGCAGGGGACGATACAATGAGCAGTTCTTC. This translates into CASSPPWSRGRYNEQFF.

This clonotype turned up a few times. The gene calls are TRBV7-6 and TRBJ1-1; 8 bases fit TRBD1. The CDR3 sequence is 13 residues long. V was clipped by 5 bases and J by 11 bases; unmatched bases: 10. Looked up from germline, CDR1 is SGHVS and CDR2 is FNYEAQ. CDR3 DNA: TGTGCCAGCAGCGATGGACAGGGCCGGGGGGCTTTCTTT. Residues: CASSDGQGRGAFF.

The V and J genes are TRBV25-1 and TRBJ1-2; TRBD1 matches 9 bases. The J segment lost 0 bases and the V segment lost 1 base, leaving 3 bases of the junction unmatched. The germline gives CDR1 MGHDK, CDR2 SYGVNS. The CDR3 runs to 16 residues. The CDR3 sequence is CASSESRTGANYGYTF. DNA of the CDR3: TGTGCCAGCAGTGAATCCCGGACAGGGGCTAACTATGGCTACACCTTC.

This chain links TRBV27 with TRBJ2-1, with 7 bases fitting TRBD2. Trimming removed 10 bases from V and 9 bases from J; junction bases left unmatched: 12. The V gene's germline CDR1 is MNHEY and CDR2 SMNVEV (reference sequence). The CDR3 totals 13 residues. The CDR3 here is CATSPSSGIEQFF. CDR3 coding DNA: TGTGCCACCTCCCCCTCTAGCGGCATTGAGCAGTTCTTC.

V gene TRBV29-1 combines with J gene TRBJ1-1; TRBD1 might be the D (5 bases). V lost 4 bases and J lost 6, with 12 bases in between. Germline V gene sequence: CDR1 SQVTM, CDR2 ANQGSEA. The CDR3 spans 12 residues. The CDR3 region is CSVVGVGSEAFF. CDR3 bases: TGCAGCGTTGTAGGGGTCGGGTCTGAAGCTTTCTTT.

V usage is TRBV20-1 and J usage is TRBJ2-1; 7 bases fit TRBD1. Germline values: CDR1 DFQATT, CDR2 SNEGSKA (reference sequence). This CDR3 contains 15 residues. V shed 6 bases and J 3 bases; nucleotides not matched to a gene: 11. CDR3 residues: CSATDREEGYNEQFF. The CDR3 DNA follows: TGCAGTGCAACTGACAGGGAAGAAGGCTACAATGAGCAGTTCTTC.

This clonotype was seen ten or more times. The CDR3 loop reads CASSRRQGTDTQYF. For the CDR3, the DNA is TGTGCCAGCAGCCGACGCCAAGGGACAGATACGCAGTATTTT. The chain carries TRBV5-8 and TRBJ2-3, with D uncertain. The germline gives CDR1 SGHTS, CDR2 YDEGEE. The V end lost 4 bases, the J end lost 3 bases, and 12 bases lay between the germline ends. The CDR3 consists of 14 residues.

This clonotype was counted ten times or more. The rearrangement uses TRBV6-5 and TRBJ2-5; D is unclear. Trimming cost V 8 bases and J 5 bases, with 6 bases left between them. Per germline, CDR1 MNHEY and CDR2 SVGAGI. The CDR3 spans 10 residues. Written as DNA, the CDR3 is TGTGCCAGCGGATCGGAGACCCAGTACTTC. Translated: CASGSETQYF.

V usage is TRBV30 and J usage is TRBJ1-2, with D perhaps TRBD1 (5 bases). Germline loops: CDR1 GTSNPN, CDR2 SVGIG (reference sequence). This CDR3 has 14 amino acids. V dropped 5 bases and J dropped 0 bases, with 13 bases sitting between them. Written as DNA, the CDR3 is TGTGCCTGGGGCGGGCAGGGCGCTAACTATGGCTACACCTTC. Protein sequence: CAWGGQGANYGYTF.

This clonotype was seen more than once but under ten times. J is TRBJ2-1 and V is TRBV6-1, with TRBD2 matching 8 bases. Germline values: CDR1 MNHNS, CDR2 SASEGT. The CDR3 consists of 14 residues. Trimming removed 6 bases from V and 4 bases from J; junction bases left unmatched: 5. CDR3 in DNA: TGTGCCAGCAGGTTACTAGCGGCTTACAATGAGCAGTTCTTC. Translated: CASRLLAAYNEQFF.

In its sample, this clonotype was seen a few times. The V call is TRBV20-1, the J call TRBJ2-3; 9 bases match TRBD2. The CDR3 consists of 13 residues. Germline V gene data show CDR1 as DFQATT and CDR2 as SNEGSKA (reference sequence). Trimming at V came to 8 bases and at J to 3 bases, leaving 6 bases not matched to a gene. The CDR3 sequence: CSSAGGITDTQYF. CDR3 bases: TGCAGTTCAGCGGGGGGTATAACAGATACGCAGTATTTT.